This T cell receptor (beta chain) originates from a study of beta chain features in type 1 diabetes. Findings of the study overall: Sequencing the cDNA could make cells with high TCR expression show up more than they should.

All of the isolated RNA was reverse transcribed, so expressed TCRB transcripts were sequenced. TCRdb's copy holds only in-frame clones and misses some; the assay was immunoSEQ multiplex PCR. This sample has 200,000 to 250,000 clones; roughly an eighth occur once, and the top ten carry more than 0.02%. Germline loops: CDR1 SGHNT, CDR2 YYREEE (reference sequence). Trimming left V 4 bases short and J 6 bases short, with 15 bases between. The CDR3 has 14 amino acids. On this clone itself: The target antigen is unknown.

CD4+ naive, central memory, regulatory and stem cell-like memory subsets were isolated by sorting on CD45RO/CCR7/CD25/CD127/CD95/CD27. Sequencing was performed on naive CD4+ T cells from blood. The chain is built from TRBV5-4 and TRBJ2-3; TRBD2 is a possible D gene (6 bases). The TCR sequence derives from a woman in her thirties or forties in good health. This CDR3 reads CASSAATGGDTQYF. CDR3 coding DNA: TGTGCCAGCAGCGCTGCTACAGGAGGGGATACGCAGTATTTT.